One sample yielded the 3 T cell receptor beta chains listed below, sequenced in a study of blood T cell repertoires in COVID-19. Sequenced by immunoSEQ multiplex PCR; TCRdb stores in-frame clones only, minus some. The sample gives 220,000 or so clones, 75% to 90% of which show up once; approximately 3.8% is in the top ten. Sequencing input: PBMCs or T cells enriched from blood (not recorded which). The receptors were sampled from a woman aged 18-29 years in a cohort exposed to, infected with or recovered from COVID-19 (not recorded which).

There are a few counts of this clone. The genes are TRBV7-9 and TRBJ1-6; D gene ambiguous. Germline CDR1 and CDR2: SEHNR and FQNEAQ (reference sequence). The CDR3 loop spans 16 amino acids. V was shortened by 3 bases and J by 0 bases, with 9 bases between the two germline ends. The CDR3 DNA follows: TGTGCCAGCAGCTTGCTGAAGAGCTCCTATAATTCACCCCTCCACTTT. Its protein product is CASSLLKSSYNSPLHF.

The CDR3 here is CASTDQAGGEQFF. DNA for the CDR3: TGTGCCAGTACCGATCAGGCGGGAGGTGAGCAGTTCTTC. The rearrangement joins TRBV19 to TRBJ2-1, with TRBD2 matching over 8 bases. V dropped 7 bases and J dropped 9; count of bases not matched to a gene: 8. Germline values: CDR1 LNHDA, CDR2 SQIVND (reference sequence). CDR3 length: 13 residues.

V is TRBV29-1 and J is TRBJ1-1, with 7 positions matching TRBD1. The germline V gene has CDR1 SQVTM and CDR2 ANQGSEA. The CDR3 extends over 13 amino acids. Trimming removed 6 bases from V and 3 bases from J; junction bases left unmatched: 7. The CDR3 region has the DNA TGCAGCGTGAAGGGACAGCTAGACACTGAAGCTTTCTTT. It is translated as CSVKGQLDTEAFF.